Below, one T cell receptor (beta chain) is given with its context. The data were obtained in a study of blood T cell repertoires in COVID-19. CDR3 length equals 16 residues. Germline V gives CDR1 MDHEN, CDR2 SYDVKM. With 5 bases clipped from V and 3 bases from J, the junction kept 4 bases outside the gene matches. Using immunoSEQ multiplex PCR, the repertoire was profiled, and TCRdb retains in-frame clones only, with some absent. The sample holds 210,000 or so clones, 70% to 90% seen once. The sample taken for sequencing was PBMCs or T cells enriched from blood (not recorded which). The TCR originated in a man aged 30 to 39 with acute COVID-19. The chain joins TRBV28 to TRBJ2-2; 12 nucleotides align to TRBD2. CDR3 bases: TGTGCCAGCAGTGTCACTAGCGGGGGGTACACCGGGGAGCTGTTTTTT. It is translated as CASSVTSGGYTGELFF.